A single sample gave rise to the 3 T cell receptor beta chains below, sequenced in a study of T-cell reconstitution after alpha-beta-depleted transplantation in children listed by TCRdb under 2016. Per the publication, the treatment or condition label means: allogeneic hematopoietic cell transplantation with graft depleted of TCRalphabeta T cells and CD19 B cells. The library was generated by PCR. Sequencing was carried out with an Illumina HiSeq 2500. To normalize quantification of the TCRbeta repertoire, the TCR libraries were built with molecular barcoding that relied on unique molecular identifiers. The raw public data were reprocessed by TCRdb itself: fastp quality trimming at Q25, MiXCR clonotype calling, in-frame beta chains only. Rows are unified per CDR3 protein, each entry keeping the most common DNA and genes. For this sample there are roughly 340,000 distinct CDR3 sequences; roughly 16% appear just once. The ten largest account for 35% to 50% of the sample.

The sample here was PBMCs, mostly from graft donor cells, taken 360 days after TCRalphabeta/CD19-depleted stem cell transplant. The receptors come from a male patient between 2 and 15 years old who had a stem cell transplant for acute lymphoblastic leukemia, so the T cells may come from the graft donor.

The gene calls are TRBV6-2 or TRBV6-3 and TRBJ2-3, with 13 nucleotides matching TRBD2. The V and J ends lost 0 bases and 4 bases, in that order; junction bases with no gene match: 4. CDR1 is MNHEY and CDR2 is SVGEGT in the germline V gene. There are 17 residues in the CDR3. The CDR3 DNA reads as TGTGCCAGCAGTTACTCGAAGGGACTAGCGGGGTCAGATACGCAGTATTTT. Translation: CASSYSKGLAGSDTQYF.

This clonotype was seen a handful of times. The chain is built from TRBV4-3 and TRBJ1-1, with D unresolved. Trimming stripped 3 bases from V and 4 bases from J, with 15 bases between. In germline, CDR1 is LGHNA, CDR2 YSLEER. The CDR3 extends over 15 amino acids. CDR3 DNA: TGCGCCAGCAGCCAGTATGACATGGACCTCACTGAAGCTTTCTTT. Translation gives CASSQYDMDLTEAFF.

The rearrangement uses TRBV9 and TRBJ2-1, with 7 bases that match TRBD2. J lost 2 bases, V lost 0 bases, and 11 bases had no gene match. The CDR3 length is 18 residues. Germline CDR1 and CDR2: SGDLS and YYNGEE. The CDR3 region is CASSVGWGEGSTYNEQFF. The CDR3 DNA reads TGTGCCAGCAGCGTAGGATGGGGGGAGGGTTCCACCTACAATGAGCAGTTCTTC.